This TCR beta chain originates from a study of cytomegalovirus exposure and HLA in healthy donors (dated by TCRdb to between 2016 and 2019). Regarding the complete study: An earlier analysis of approximately 640 of the donors reported roughly 300 Gb of sequence data and some 100 million unique TCR beta sequences from 150 million to 200 million T cells. The study aimed to test whether cataloging public T cell receptors could reveal signatures of past pathogen exposure. In a later genetic analysis, genome-wide SNP genotypes for about 55% of the roughly 700 donors were used, and that subset was treated as a discovery cohort. An earlier analysis of nearly 600 of the donors applied high-throughput TCR beta sequencing to assess whether each TCR beta V gene segment acted as functional or pseudogenic. Typing coverage varied by locus: about 629-640 donors for A, B, C, DRB1 and DQB1; some 520 for DQA1; more than 600 for DPA1; 400 to 480 for DPB1. Donor age, sex, ethnicity and CMV serostatus were compiled together with the repertoire data. Rather than using new phenotypic data, the later analysis identified candidate immune exposures from TCR beta sequences and from how often those sequences occurred across donors. Among the roughly 410 genotyped donors, under 90% belonged to the genetic ancestry cluster associated with self-reported Caucasian donors. Using immunosequencing, the study profiled T cell repertoires from about 610 subjects and related those repertoires to cytomegalovirus serostatus. A later analysis re-analyzed previously published TCR beta repertoires from 660 or so donors and added high-resolution HLA genotyping to study TCR occurrence patterns. Roughly five DR-DQ haplotypes were handled as single units for association and clustering because linkage in the cohort was strong. To predict cytomegalovirus infection status, the study combined high-throughput TCR immunosequencing, statistical association of individual TCRs with disease status, and machine learning. In addition to the first cohort of 666 subjects, a separate validation cohort of 120 different subjects was used. All discovery cohort repertoires had been generated on a single sequencing platform. An early release covering roughly 640 HLA-typed donors comprised roughly 300 gigabases of sequencing data and approximately 85 million unique TCR sequences. Among roughly 400 genotyped donors of the cohort, an average of approximately 250,000 unique TCR beta nucleotide sequences were sequenced per donor, roughly 20% of them non-productive. Both class I and class II loci were covered by HLA typing, at four-digit resolution. What the research found in general, with its limitations: In a later analysis, some 18,000 TCR beta sequences were associated with specific HLA alleles at a false discovery rate of 0.05. Assigning TCR associations to individual alleles was difficult when HLA alleles, especially DR and DQ, strongly co-occurred. Correlated functional status among segregating V segments might be attributable to linkage disequilibrium, but an unknown experimental factor could not be ruled out. According to a later genetic analysis, donors in an Asian-associated ancestry cluster had fewer N-insertions in productive TCRs than the approximately 710-donor mean. A further reported finding was that TCR beta sequences accurately predicted the HLA-A and HLA-B alleles for most subjects in the first cohort. Sequencing depth was assumed to be roughly uniform across donors in the presence/absence analyses, though that assumption may not hold. An association between a missense DCLRE1C variant and V-gene and J-gene trimming of TCR beta chains was found in a later genetic analysis and replicated in an independent cohort. In a later analysis, the rate of TCR association differed among HLA loci, with DRB1 alleles having the most associated TCRs and HLA-C alleles having the fewest. In the study, 150 to 200 TCR beta chains were listed as associated with cytomegalovirus. Because counts were too low, 15 to 20 rarely observed V segments, including chromosome 9 orphons, were excluded from the earlier analysis of under 650 of the donors. Most TCR sequences were observed very rarely across donors, whereas some public TCRs were present in many individuals. The authors suggested that the approach could potentially be generalized to other disease states and immunological phenotypes. In an earlier analysis of approximately 590 of the donors, most TCR beta V segments were observed in productive rearrangements about 90% or about 30% of the time, broadly matching IMGT annotations. In this cohort, only TCR beta chains were sequenced, and detectable features were limited by the absence of alpha or paired-chain data. A cluster of highly shared sequence variants was judged likely to be a technical artifact of the sequencing pipeline. In a later analysis, HLA-associated TCR beta chains showed more clonal expansion and lower generation probabilities than non-associated chains that were equally common. Because the 87-base-pair reads could not distinguish some IMGT-functional V segments, including TRBV6-2 and TRBV6-3, those segments were excluded. According to a later analysis, parvovirus B19, influenza, CMV and Epstein-Barr virus appeared linked to several top co-occurrence clusters. A few of the identified cytomegalovirus-associated TCR beta chains were confirmed in vitro to be specific for cytomegalovirus antigens. In a later analysis, most CMV-associated TCR beta chains were found to appear HLA-restricted, with HLA associations seemingly driven largely by CMV exposure. The classifier was reported to diagnose cytomegalovirus status with high specificity and sensitivity in both the original and validation cohorts. For the cohort, immune exposure information was limited to CMV serostatus. Because HLA typing was unavailable for some donors at each locus, only the typed subset was used in association tests.

Germline trimming amounts to 0 bases on V and 2 bases on J, with 11 as the count of junction bases outside the gene matches. The CDR3 sequence holds 18 residues, the cysteine and phenylalanine included. The kept DNA is CDR3 alone, 54 bases in frame from the first base. The germline V gene encodes CDR1 GTSNPN and CDR2 SVGIG (reference sequence). The library was built by means of the immunoSEQ multiplex PCR assay. For the multiplex PCR, a mixture combining 60 forward primers for TCR Vbeta segments and 13 reverse primers for TCR Jbeta segments was used. The CDR3 region of rearranged TCR beta genes was amplified from genomic DNA with a multiplex PCR assay. Amplified TCR beta libraries were sequenced as 87-base-pair reads on the Illumina HiSeq System. The original pipeline was this. In a later analysis, around 80 million unique TCR beta chains were counted across the approximately 620 repertoires, and approximately 11 million of these chains were shared by at least two donors. Raw reads were error-corrected and collapsed into unique sequences with a nearest-neighbor algorithm that merged closely related sequences to remove PCR and sequencing errors. To assign V, D and J gene segments, CDR3 sequences were aligned to IMGT reference sequences. For a sequence to be retained, a match of at least six nucleotides was required to both a V gene segment and a J gene segment. Rearrangements were classified as productive when the CDR3 lacked stop codons and remained in frame with V and J, and all other rearrangements were classified as non-productive. Following IMGT convention, CDR3 was defined as the stretch from the second conserved V-encoded cysteine up to the conserved J-encoded phenylalanine. The earlier analysis of 550 to 650 of the donors excluded any sequence lacking an unambiguous match to a single V gene segment. An earlier analysis of approximately 590 of the donors classified V segments as functional when productive rearrangements were above 56.7% and as segregating when the standard deviation between donors was above 5%. A statistical classification framework was developed to diagnose cytomegalovirus status using the catalog of TCR beta chain sequences. V and J gene assignment, in a later analysis, came from comparing TCR nucleotide sequences with IMGT/GENE-DB human TR gene sequences. In a later analysis, CDR3 sequences and most-parsimonious VDJ recombination scenarios were assigned using the TCRdist pipeline. A later analysis defined each TCR beta chain by its CDR3 amino acid sequence plus V-gene family, and excluded reads lacking a unique V-gene family. A later analysis removed roughly 590 highly shared, low-generation-probability nucleotide sequences to deal with suspected cross-contamination and a sequencing artifact. In a later analysis, a clonal expansion index for each public chain was calculated from normalized within-repertoire ranks of inferred template counts. In a later analysis, generation probabilities were computed with a VDJ recombination model fitted to out-of-frame rearrangements, and the resulting probabilities were checked against IGoR. In a later analysis, TCR-TCR, TCR-HLA and TCR-CMV co-occurrence was scored with hypergeometric tests, and a repertoire-size bias correction was applied to TCR pairs. False discovery rates were estimated in a later analysis by permuting HLA or CMV assignments 20 times. In a later analysis, co-occurring TCRs were grouped using DBSCAN, and TCRdist sequence similarity was added for clustering within HLA-allele-positive subsets. For co-occurrence clustering, repertoires with fewer than 30,000 or more than 120,000 public chains were excluded, along with about five repertoires with anomalous nucleotide sharing. The immuneACCESS repertoire file appears here via TCRdb, limited to in-frame rearrangements. These files lack a portion of the clones; in checked studies, under half of the deficit traces to unresolved V genes, and the cause of the others is not known. D and trimming were read from the DNA, whereas the V and J calls and clone size are those reported in that table. The sample table contains about 140,000 clones; only one count was recorded for 76% of them. The ten largest make up 3.1% of the sample.

The cohort was made up of around 720 healthy bone marrow donors. Cohort members were all nominally healthy when sampled, although unrecorded immune exposures were likely present. The donor was CMV seronegative and was included in the group of a few hundred seronegative cohort members. Each donor provided a peripheral blood sample, and peripheral blood mononuclear cells were used for TCR beta sequencing. The Qiagen DNeasy Blood Extraction Kit was used to extract genomic DNA from the blood cell samples. Details on this clone: The antigen this receptor binds is unknown. The sample holds no much larger clone one base away, and base qualities are not on file.

The TCR was taken from a male donor in good health and CMV-seronegative. This chain joins TRBV30 to TRBJ2-3; 10 bases in the middle match TRBD2. Sequences were obtained from PBMCs. For the CDR3, the sequence is CAWSVIWGSGGSTDTQYF. The sequence in DNA is TGTGCCTGGAGTGTGATTTGGGGTAGCGGGGGGTCCACAGATACGCAGTATTTT. With the rest looked up from the reference TRBV30 and TRBJ2-3 genes rather than sequenced, the full variable domain is SQTIHQWPATLVQPVGSPLSLECTVEGTSNPNLYWYRQAAGRGLQLLFYSVGIGQISSEVPQNLSASRPQDRQFILSSKKLLLSDSGFYLCAWSVIWGSGGSTDTQYFGPGTRLTVL.